This TCR beta chain was retrieved from a study of CXCR3-negative and CXCR3-positive naive CD8 T cells. Across the study: Libraries each contributed about 1.5 +/- 0.3 million TRB reads, for roughly 140 million in total. Study-wide findings and caveats: Diversity ran similarly high across both naive subsets but far lower in memory CD8+ cells. Comparison of naive CXCR3-negative and CXCR3-positive cells revealed similar TRBV-TRBJ usage, while memory cells differed. Higher TRB CDR3 hydrophobicity marked CXCR3-positive naive cells relative to CXCR3-negative naive cells.

The authors prepared UMI-labeled TRB cDNA libraries by 5' RACE. Each CDR3 protein gets one entry in TCRdb, which reprocessed the 5' RACE reads and gives no DNA. Found here are over 95,000 distinct CDR3 sequences; the top ten clones hold 0.36%. The naive CD8+ gate required CD45RO-CCR7+CD27+CD95- phenotype. In regard to this clonotype: Its target is not known.

This receptor was identified in a human donor in good health. Some clones in this sample may be carry-over from other donors' samples. Specimen: naive CXCR3+ CD8+ T cells from blood. Subset indicated: CD45RO-CCR7+CD27+CD95- naive CD8+ T cells expressing CXCR3 (TNR3+).

CDR3 amino acids: CASSLVLSGVGSYNEQFF. The chain couples TRBV28 to TRBJ2-1; TCRdb designates TRBD2, a call that cannot be tested without DNA. CDR3 size: 18 residues. Germline V lookup: CDR1 MDHEN, CDR2 SYDVKM.